This T cell receptor beta chain was obtained from a study of T-cell memory formation after mild COVID-19. Study-level results: That cross-reactive memory joined was suggested by some responding clones appearing in pre-infection memory.

TCRdb passed the 5' RACE reads through MiXCR, listing each CDR3 protein once. Counted here are some 150,000 distinct CDR3 sequences, about a fifth occurring once; the ten biggest clones make up around 2%. As to this clonotype: As yet, its antigen is unknown.

The junction had 4 bases not matched to a gene; V was cut back by 1 base and J by 5 bases. Germline V gene data show CDR1 as SEHNR and CDR2 as FQNEAQ (reference sequence). The CDR3 runs to 15 residues. Sequencing was performed on PBMCs or a T cell subset sorted from them (not recorded which). J is TRBJ2-7 and V is TRBV7-9; the match to TRBD1 covers 11 bases. This TCR was sampled from an adult woman who had mild COVID-19 (a few samples of this study predate the infection). Cell type and time point are not known. In nucleotides, the CDR3 is TGTGCCAGCAGCTTAGGGGACAGGGGGTTAGACGAGCAGTACTTC. Translation gives CASSLGDRGLDEQYF.